Included here is one T cell receptor beta chain sequence, with context. The antigen is undetermined. This sample was included in a study of cytomegalovirus exposure and HLA in healthy donors. Notes on the study in general: Equally common other TCR beta chains were less clonally expanded than HLA-associated ones, a later analysis found.

Trimming left V 3 bases short and J 5 bases short, with 14 bases between. This CDR3 contains 16 residues. CDR1 and CDR2 (germline): WSHSY, SAAADI. PCR primers comprised 60 Vbeta and 13 Jbeta primers. Sequenced by immunoSEQ multiplex PCR; TCRdb stores in-frame clones only, minus some. The table has about 120,000 clones, around 74% seen once. Sequencing input: PBMCs. This chain joins TRBV10-2 and TRBJ1-6, with D perhaps matching TRBD1 (6 bases). The clonotype was recovered from a male donor in good health and CMV-seronegative. This CDR3 reads CASSDRQGSHNSPLHF. The CDR3 region has the DNA TGCGCCAGCAGTGATCGGCAGGGGTCCCATAATTCACCCCTCCACTTT.